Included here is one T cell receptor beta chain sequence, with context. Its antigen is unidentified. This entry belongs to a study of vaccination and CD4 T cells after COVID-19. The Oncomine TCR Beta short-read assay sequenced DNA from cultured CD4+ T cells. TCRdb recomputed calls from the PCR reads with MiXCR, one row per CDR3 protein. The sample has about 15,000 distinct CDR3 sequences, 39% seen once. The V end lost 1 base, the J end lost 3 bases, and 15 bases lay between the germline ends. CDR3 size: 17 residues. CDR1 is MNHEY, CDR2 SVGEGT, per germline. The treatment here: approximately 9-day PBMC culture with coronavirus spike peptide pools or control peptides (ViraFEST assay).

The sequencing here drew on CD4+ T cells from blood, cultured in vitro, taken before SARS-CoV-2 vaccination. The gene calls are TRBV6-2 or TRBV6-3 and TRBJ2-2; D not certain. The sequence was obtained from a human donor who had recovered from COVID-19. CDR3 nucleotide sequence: TGTGCCAGCAGTTACTTTACGAGTAGGGTGGACACCGGGGAGCTGTTTTTT. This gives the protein CASSYFTSRVDTGELFF.